This TCR beta chain was retrieved from a study of blood T cell repertoires in COVID-19. Study details: Acute and convalescent COVID-19 samples came from the United States, Italy and Spain.

In the study's own analysis: Amplification from reference gene primers served as the basis for estimated nucleated cell counts. Here immunoSEQ multiplex PCR was the method, and the copy in TCRdb shows in-frame clones only, minus some. D and trimming come from the DNA, and the V and J calls and clone size come from that table. The repertoire holds around 56,000 clones, roughly 90% seen once, with around 18% in the top ten. J was trimmed by 5 bases and V by 1 base; bases with no gene match: 7. This CDR3 is 15 amino acids long. Germline V lookup: CDR1 SEHNR, CDR2 FQNEAQ (reference sequence). The V call is TRBV7-9, the J call TRBJ2-7, with 8 bases aligning to TRBD1. Sequencing was carried out using peripheral blood. This sequence originates from a human donor in a cohort sampled during active COVID-19. In DNA form, the CDR3 reads TGTGCCAGCAGCTTAGGGTCGACAGGGGCCAACGAGCAGTACTTC. Its protein product is CASSLGSTGANEQYF.